This TCR beta chain is drawn from a study of regulatory dendritic cells for organ transplantation. Study-wide findings and caveats: Between individuals, the alloreactive memory CD8+ T cell pool differed considerably.

Data came from immunoSEQ multiplex PCR; TCRdb stores just in-frame clones and leaves some out. The repertoire holds about 12,000 clones, about 60% seen once, with around 1.2% in the top ten. This clone has a single count. What it recognizes is unknown. This CDR3 is 14 amino acids long. Germline CDR1 is LGHNA and CDR2 is YSLEER. Between the trimmed V and J ends, which lost 4 bases and 1 base, there was a span of 11 bases. CFSE-labeled sorted T cells met regulatory or mature dendritic cells for 4 to 6 days. The clonotype comes from a human donor in good health. The sequencing sample was made of naive CD8+ T cells from blood cultured with dendritic cells. Subset noted: CD45RA+ naive T cells. J is TRBJ2-7 and V is TRBV4-3; a weak D match, TRBD1 (6 bases). CDR3: CASSPGTLSYEQYF. The CDR3 bases are TGCGCCAGCAGCCCTGGGACACTTTCCTACGAGCAGTACTTC.